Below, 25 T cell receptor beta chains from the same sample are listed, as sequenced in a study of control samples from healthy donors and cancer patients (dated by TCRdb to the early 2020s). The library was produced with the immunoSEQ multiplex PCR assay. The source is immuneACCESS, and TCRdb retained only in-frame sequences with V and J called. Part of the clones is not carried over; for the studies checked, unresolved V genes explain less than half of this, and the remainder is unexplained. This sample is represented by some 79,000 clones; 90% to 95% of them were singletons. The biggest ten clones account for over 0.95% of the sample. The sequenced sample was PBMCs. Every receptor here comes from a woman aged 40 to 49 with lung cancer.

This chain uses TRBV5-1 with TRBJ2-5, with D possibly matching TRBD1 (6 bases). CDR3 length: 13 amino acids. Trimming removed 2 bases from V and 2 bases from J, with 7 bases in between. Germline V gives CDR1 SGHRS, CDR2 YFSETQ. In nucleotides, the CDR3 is TGCGCCAGCAGCTTAGGACAGCAAGAGACCCAGTACTTC. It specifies CASSLGQQETQYF.

This chain's CDR3 is CASSVASGGAINTGELFF. CDR3 coding DNA: TGTGCCAGCAGCGTAGCTAGCGGGGGGGCGATAAACACCGGGGAGCTGTTTTTT. The chain carries TRBV9 and TRBJ2-2; 12 bases agree with TRBD2. This CDR3 has 18 residues. The V segment lost 0 bases and the J segment 2 bases; nucleotides outside the gene matches: 5. Per germline, CDR1 SGDLS and CDR2 YYNGEE.

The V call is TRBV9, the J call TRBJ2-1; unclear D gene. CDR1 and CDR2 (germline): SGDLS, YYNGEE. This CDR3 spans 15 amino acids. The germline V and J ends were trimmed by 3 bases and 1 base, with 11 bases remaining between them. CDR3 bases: TGTGCCAGCAGCGAGGCAATAAGGTCCTACAATGAGCAGTTCTTC. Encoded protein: CASSEAIRSYNEQFF.

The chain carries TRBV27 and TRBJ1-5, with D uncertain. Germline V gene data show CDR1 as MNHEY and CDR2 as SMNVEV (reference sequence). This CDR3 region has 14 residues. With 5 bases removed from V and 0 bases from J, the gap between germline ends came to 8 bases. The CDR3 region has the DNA TGTGCCAGCAGTCTTATAGGTAGCAATCAGCCCCAGCATTTT. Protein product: CASSLIGSNQPQHF.

The CDR3 region has the DNA TGCGCCAGCAGTGAAGACGTCTTCTCCGGCTACACCTTC. Amino acid sequence: CASSEDVFSGYTF. V is TRBV10-1 and J is TRBJ1-2; D gene unclear. The CDR3 has 13 amino acids. The germline V gene has CDR1 WNHNN and CDR2 SYGVQD (reference sequence). Trimming removed 3 bases from V and 8 bases from J, with 13 bases in between.

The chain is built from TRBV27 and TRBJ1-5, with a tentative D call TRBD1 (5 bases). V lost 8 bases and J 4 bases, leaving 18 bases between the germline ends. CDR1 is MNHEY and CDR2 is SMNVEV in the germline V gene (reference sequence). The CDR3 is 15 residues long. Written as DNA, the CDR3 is TGTGCCAGCCGACTTTCCCCAGGGCTGAATCAGCCCCAGCATTTT. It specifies CASRLSPGLNQPQHF.

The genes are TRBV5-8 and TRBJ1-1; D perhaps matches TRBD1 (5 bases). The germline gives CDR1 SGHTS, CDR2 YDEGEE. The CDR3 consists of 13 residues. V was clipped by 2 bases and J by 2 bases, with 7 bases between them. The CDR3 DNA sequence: TGTGCCAGCAGCTTTGGACACAACACTGAAGCTTTCTTT. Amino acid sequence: CASSFGHNTEAFF.

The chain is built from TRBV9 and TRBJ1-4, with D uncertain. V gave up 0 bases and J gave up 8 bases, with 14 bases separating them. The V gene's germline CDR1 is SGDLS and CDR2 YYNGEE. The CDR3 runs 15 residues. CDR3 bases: TGTGCCAGCAGCGTAGCCCAATTGTTTAAGGAAAAACTGTTTTTT. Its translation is CASSVAQLFKEKLFF.

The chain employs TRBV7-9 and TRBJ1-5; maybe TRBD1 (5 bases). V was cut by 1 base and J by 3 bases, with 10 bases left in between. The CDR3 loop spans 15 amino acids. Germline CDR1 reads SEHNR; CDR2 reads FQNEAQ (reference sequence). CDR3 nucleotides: TGTGCCAGCAGCTTAGGGCAGGGAGACAATCAGCCCCAGCATTTT. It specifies CASSLGQGDNQPQHF.

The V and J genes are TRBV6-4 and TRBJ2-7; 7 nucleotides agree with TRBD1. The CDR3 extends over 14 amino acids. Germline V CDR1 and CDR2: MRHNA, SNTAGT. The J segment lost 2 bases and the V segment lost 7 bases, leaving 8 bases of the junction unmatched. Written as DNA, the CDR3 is TGTGCCAGCACGGACGGGACAGACCCCTACGAGCAGTACTTC. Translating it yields CASTDGTDPYEQYF.

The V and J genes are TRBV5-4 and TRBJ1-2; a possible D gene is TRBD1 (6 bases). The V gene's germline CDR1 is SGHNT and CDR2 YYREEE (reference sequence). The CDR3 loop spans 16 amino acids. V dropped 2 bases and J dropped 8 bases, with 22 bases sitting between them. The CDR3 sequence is CASSLGGRGPSSGYTF. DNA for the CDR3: TGTGCCAGCAGCTTAGGGGGACGGGGGCCTTCTAGCGGCTACACCTTC.

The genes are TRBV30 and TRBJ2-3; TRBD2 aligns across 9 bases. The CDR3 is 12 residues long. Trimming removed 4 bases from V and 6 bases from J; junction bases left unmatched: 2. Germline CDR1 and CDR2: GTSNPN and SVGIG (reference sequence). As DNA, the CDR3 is TGTGCCTGGAAAGCGGGGGGCGATACGCAGTATTTT. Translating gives CAWKAGGDTQYF.

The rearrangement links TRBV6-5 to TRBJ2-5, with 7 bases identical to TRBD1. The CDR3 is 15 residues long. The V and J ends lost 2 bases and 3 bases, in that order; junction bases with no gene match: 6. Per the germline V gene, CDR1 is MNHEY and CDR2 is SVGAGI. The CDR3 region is CASSYAGTVKETQYF. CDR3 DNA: TGTGCCAGCAGTTACGCCGGGACAGTTAAAGAGACCCAGTACTTC.

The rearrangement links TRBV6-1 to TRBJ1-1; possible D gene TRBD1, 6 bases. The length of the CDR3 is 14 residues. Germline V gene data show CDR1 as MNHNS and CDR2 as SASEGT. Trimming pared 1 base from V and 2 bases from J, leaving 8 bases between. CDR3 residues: CASSEVDSNTEAFF. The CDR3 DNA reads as TGTGCCAGCAGTGAAGTGGACAGTAACACTGAAGCTTTCTTT.

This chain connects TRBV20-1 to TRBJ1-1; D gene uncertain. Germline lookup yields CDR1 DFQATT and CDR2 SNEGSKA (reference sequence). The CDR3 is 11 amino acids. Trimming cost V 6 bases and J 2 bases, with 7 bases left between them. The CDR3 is CSADDNTEAFF. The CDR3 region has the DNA TGCAGTGCCGATGATAACACTGAAGCTTTCTTT.

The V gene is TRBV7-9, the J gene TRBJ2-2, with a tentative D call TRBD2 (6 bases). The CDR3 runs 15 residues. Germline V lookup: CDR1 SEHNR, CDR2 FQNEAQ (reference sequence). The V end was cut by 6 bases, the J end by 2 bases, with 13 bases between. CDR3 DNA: TGTGCCAGCAGTGACGGACTACCAAACACCGGGGAGCTGTTTTTT. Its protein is CASSDGLPNTGELFF.

The CDR3 loop is CASSHPGTGTSNEQFF. DNA of the CDR3: TGCGCCAGCAGCCACCCCGGGACAGGCACGTCCAATGAGCAGTTCTTC. V and J are TRBV4-1 and TRBJ2-1; TRBD1 agrees at 8 bases. Germline V gene sequence: CDR1 MGHRA, CDR2 YSYEKL. CDR3 length equals 16 residues. Trimming took 3 bases from V and 6 from J; bases not matched to a gene: 10.

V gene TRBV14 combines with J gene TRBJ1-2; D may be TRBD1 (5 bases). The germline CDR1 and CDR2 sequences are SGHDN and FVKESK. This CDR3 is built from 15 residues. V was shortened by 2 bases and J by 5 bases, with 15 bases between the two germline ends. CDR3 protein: CASSQRYLGLYGYTF. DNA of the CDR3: TGTGCCAGCAGCCAAAGATACCTGGGACTTTATGGCTACACCTTC.

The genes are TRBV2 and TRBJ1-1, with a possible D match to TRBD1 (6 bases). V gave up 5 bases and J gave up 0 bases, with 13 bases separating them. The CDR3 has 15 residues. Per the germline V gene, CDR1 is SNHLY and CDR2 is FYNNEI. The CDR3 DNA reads TGTGCCAGCAGTTCGGACAGATTATTGAACACTGAAGCTTTCTTT. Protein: CASSSDRLLNTEAFF. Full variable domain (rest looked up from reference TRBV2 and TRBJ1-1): EPEVTQTPSHQVTQMGQEVILRCVPISNHLYFYWYRQILGQKVEFLVSFYNNEISEKSEIFDDQFSVERPDGSNFTLKIRSTKLEDSAMYFCASSSDRLLNTEAFFGQGTRLTVV.

In DNA form, the CDR3 reads TGTGCCAGCAGCCTTCTAGCGGGGAAGGCCTACGAGCAGTACTTC. Translated: CASSLLAGKAYEQYF. The chain employs TRBV5-4 and TRBJ2-7, with 9 bases matching TRBD2. The CDR3 runs to 15 residues. J gave up 2 bases and V 4 bases, and 7 bases lay outside the gene matches. Per the germline V gene, CDR1 is SGHNT and CDR2 is YYREEE (reference sequence).

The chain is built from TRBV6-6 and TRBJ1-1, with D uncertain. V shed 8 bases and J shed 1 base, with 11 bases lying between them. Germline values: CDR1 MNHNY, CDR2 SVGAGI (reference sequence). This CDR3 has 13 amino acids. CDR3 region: CASGGGKNTEAFF. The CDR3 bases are TGTGCCAGCGGTGGTGGGAAGAACACTGAAGCTTTCTTT.

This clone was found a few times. CDR3: CASRQGRANQPQHF. CDR3 bases: TGTGCCAGCAGACAGGGGAGAGCGAATCAGCCCCAGCATTTT. V usage is TRBV6-5 and J usage is TRBJ1-5; 7 nucleotides align to TRBD1. The V gene end was trimmed by 6 bases and the J gene end by 4 bases; junction bases not matched to a gene: 6. Germline loops: CDR1 MNHEY, CDR2 SVGAGI. CDR3 length: 14 residues.

The CDR3 protein is CATSRDLGKSYGYTF. CDR3 in DNA: TGTGCCACCAGCAGAGATTTGGGGAAAAGCTATGGCTACACCTTC. This chain uses TRBV15 with TRBJ1-2; the D is unclear. The CDR3 contains 15 residues. CDR1 and CDR2 (germline): LNHNV, YYDKDF (reference sequence). V was pared by 0 bases and J by 4 bases, with 12 bases between.

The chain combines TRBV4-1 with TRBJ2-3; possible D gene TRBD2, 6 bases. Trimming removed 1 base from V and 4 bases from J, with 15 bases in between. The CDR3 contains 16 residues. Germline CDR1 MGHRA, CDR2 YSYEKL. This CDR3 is CASSQVNMGLPDTQYF. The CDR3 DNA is TGCGCCAGCAGCCAAGTCAATATGGGACTCCCAGATACGCAGTATTTT.

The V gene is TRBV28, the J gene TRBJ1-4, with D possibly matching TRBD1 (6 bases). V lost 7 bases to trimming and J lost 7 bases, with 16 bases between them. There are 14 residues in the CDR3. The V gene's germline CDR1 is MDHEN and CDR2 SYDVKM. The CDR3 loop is CASTLGGAIEKLFF. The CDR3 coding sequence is TGTGCCAGCACCCTCGGGGGGGCGATTGAAAAACTGTTTTTT.